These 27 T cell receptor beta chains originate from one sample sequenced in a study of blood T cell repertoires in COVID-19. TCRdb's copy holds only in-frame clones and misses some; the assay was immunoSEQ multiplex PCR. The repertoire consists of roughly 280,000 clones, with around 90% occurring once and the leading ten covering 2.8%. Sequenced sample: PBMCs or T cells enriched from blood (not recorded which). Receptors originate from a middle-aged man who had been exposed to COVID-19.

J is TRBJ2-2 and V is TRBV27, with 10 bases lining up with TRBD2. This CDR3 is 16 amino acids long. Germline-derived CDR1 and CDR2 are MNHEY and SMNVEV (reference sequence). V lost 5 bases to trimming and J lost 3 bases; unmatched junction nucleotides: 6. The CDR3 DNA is TGTGCCAGCAGTCCCCTAGCGGGAGTGTACACCGGGGAGCTGTTTTTT. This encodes CASSPLAGVYTGELFF.

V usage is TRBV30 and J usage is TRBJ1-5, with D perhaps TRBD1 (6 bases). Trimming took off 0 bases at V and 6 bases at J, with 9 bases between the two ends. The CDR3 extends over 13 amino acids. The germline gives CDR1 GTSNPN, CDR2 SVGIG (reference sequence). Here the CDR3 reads CAWSVQGTQPQHF. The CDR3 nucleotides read TGTGCCTGGAGTGTACAGGGAACTCAGCCCCAGCATTTT.

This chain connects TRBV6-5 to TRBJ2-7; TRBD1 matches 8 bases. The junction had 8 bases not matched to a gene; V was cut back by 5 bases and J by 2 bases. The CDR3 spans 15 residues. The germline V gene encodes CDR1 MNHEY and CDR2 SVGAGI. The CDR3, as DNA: TGTGCCAGCAGTAACCTCGACAGGGGCACCTACGAGCAGTACTTC. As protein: CASSNLDRGTYEQYF.

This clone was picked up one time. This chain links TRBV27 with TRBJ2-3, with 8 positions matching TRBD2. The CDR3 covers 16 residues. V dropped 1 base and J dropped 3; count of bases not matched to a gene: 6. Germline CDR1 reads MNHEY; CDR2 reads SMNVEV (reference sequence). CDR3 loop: CASSLLAGKRTDTQYF. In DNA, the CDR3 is TGTGCCAGCAGTTTATTAGCGGGAAAGAGGACAGATACGCAGTATTTT.

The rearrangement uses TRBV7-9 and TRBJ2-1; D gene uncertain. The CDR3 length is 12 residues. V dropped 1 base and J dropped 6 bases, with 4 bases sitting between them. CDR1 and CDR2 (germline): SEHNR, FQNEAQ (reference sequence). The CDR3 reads CASSLVANEQFF. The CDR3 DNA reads TGTGCCAGCAGCTTAGTGGCCAATGAGCAGTTCTTC.

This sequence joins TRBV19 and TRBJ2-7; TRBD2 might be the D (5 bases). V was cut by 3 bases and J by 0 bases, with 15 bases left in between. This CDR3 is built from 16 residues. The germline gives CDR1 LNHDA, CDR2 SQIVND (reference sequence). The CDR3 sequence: CASSIGSGSGSYEQYF. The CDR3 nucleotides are TGTGCCAGTAGTATCGGGTCGGGGAGTGGCTCCTACGAGCAGTACTTC.

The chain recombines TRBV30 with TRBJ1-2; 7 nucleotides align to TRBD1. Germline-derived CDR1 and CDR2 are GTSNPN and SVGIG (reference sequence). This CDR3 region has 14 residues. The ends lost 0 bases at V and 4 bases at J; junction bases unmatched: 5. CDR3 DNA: TGTGCCTGGAGTGTCGGAGGGGGCATCTATGGCTACACCTTC. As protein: CAWSVGGGIYGYTF.

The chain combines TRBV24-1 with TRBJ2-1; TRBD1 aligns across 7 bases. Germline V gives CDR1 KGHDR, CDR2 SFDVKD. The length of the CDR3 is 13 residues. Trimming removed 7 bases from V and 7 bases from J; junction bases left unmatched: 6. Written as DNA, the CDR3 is TGTGCCACCAGCCCAGGGGGAGTGAATGAGCAGTTCTTC. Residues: CATSPGGVNEQFF.

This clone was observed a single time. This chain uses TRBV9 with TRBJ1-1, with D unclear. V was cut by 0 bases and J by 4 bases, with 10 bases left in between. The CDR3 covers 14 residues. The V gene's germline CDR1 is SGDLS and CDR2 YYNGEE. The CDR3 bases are TGTGCCAGCAGCGTAGTGGTAGGAGGCACTGAAGCTTTCTTT. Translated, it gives CASSVVVGGTEAFF. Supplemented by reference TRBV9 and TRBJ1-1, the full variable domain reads DSGVTQTPKHLITATGQRVTLRCSPRSGDLSVYWYQQSLDQGLQFLIQYYNGEERAKGNILERFSAQQFPDLHSELNLSSLELGDSALYFCASSVVVGGTEAFFGQGTRLTVV.

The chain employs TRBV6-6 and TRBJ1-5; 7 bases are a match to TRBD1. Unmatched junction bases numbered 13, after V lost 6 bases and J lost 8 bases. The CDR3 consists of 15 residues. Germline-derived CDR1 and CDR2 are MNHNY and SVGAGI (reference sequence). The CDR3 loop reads CASSPTGLLLEPQHF. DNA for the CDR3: TGTGCCAGCAGCCCGACAGGGCTACTCCTAGAGCCCCAGCATTTT.

In nucleotides, the CDR3 is TGTGCCACTTCAATAGTGACAGATACGCAGTATTTT. Protein product: CATSIVTDTQYF. V and J are TRBV13 and TRBJ2-3; D is ambiguous. The CDR3 sequence is 12 residues long. In germline, CDR1 is PRHDT, CDR2 FYEKMQ (reference sequence). V shed 10 bases and J shed 3 bases, with 11 bases lying between them.

In DNA form, the CDR3 reads TGTGCCAGAAAGCCTGGGACAGATAATCAGCCCCAGCATTTT. Its protein is CARKPGTDNQPQHF. The J gene is TRBJ1-5, the V gene TRBV5-3; 7 bases are a match to TRBD1. TRBV5-3 is an open reading frame, and its role is uncertain. This CDR3 is 14 amino acids long. Trimming at V came to 6 bases and at J to 4 bases, leaving 7 bases not matched to a gene.

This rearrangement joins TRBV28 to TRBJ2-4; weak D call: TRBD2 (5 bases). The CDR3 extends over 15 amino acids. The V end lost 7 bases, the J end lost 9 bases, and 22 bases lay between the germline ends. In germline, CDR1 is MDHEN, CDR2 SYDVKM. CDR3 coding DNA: TGTGCCAGCAAAGCGACGGGTTCGGACTGGAGCATTCAGTACTTC. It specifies CASKATGSDWSIQYF.

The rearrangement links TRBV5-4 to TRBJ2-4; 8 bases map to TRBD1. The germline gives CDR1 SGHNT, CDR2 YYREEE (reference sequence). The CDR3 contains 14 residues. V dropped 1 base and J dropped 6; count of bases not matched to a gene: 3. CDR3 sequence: CASSLNRGTNIQYF. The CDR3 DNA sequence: TGTGCCAGCAGCTTGAACAGGGGGACAAACATTCAGTACTTC. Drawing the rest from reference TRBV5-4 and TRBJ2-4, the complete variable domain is ETGVTQSPTHLIKTRGQQVTLRCSSQSGHNTVSWYQQALGQGPQFIFQYYREEENGRGNFPPRFSGLQFPNYSSELNVNALELDDSALYLCASSLNRGTNIQYFGAGTRLSVL.

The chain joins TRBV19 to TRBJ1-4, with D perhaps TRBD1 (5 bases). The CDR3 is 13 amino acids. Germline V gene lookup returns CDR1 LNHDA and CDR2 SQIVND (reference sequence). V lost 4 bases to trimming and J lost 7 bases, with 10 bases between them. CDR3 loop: CASSRDLSEKLFF. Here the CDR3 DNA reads TGTGCCAGTAGTAGGGACTTATCTGAAAAACTGTTTTTT.

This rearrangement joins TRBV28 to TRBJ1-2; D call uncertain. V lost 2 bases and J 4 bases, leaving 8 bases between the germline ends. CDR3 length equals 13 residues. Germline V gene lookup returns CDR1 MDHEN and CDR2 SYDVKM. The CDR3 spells CASSLLGAYGYTF. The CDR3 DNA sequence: TGTGCCAGCAGTTTACTGGGCGCCTATGGCTACACCTTC.

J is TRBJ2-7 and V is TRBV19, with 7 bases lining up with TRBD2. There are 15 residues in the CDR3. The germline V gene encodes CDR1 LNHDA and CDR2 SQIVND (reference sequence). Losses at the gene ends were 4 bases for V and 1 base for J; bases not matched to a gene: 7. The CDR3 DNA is TGTGCCAGTAGTAGGGGGGGATTGCCTTCCTACGAGCAGTACTTC. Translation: CASSRGGLPSYEQYF.

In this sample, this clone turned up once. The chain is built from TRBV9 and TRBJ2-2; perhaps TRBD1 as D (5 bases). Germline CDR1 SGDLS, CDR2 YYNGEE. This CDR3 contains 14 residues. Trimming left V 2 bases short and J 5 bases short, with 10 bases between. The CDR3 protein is CASSVKRGTGELFF. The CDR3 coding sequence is TGTGCCAGCAGCGTTAAAAGGGGTACCGGGGAGCTGTTTTTT.

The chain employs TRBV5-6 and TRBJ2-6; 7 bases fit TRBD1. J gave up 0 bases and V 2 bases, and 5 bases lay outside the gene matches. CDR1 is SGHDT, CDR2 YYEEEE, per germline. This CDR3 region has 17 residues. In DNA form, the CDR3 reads TGTGCCAGCAGCTTTGGACAGGAGTTCTCTGGGGCCAACGTCCTGACTTTC. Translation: CASSFGQEFSGANVLTF.

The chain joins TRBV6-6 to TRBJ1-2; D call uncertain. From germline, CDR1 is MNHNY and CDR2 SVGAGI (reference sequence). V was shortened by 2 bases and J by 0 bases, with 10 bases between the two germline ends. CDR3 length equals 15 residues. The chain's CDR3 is CASSYTSLANYGYTF. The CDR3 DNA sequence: TGTGCCAGCAGTTACACGTCACTGGCTAACTATGGCTACACCTTC.

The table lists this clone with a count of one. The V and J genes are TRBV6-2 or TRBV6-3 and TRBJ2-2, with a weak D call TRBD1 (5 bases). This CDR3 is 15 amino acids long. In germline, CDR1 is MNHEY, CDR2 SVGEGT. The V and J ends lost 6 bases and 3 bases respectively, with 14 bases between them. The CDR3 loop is CASSLSTDYTGELFF. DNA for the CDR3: TGTGCCAGCAGCCTCTCGACAGACTACACCGGGGAGCTGTTTTTT.

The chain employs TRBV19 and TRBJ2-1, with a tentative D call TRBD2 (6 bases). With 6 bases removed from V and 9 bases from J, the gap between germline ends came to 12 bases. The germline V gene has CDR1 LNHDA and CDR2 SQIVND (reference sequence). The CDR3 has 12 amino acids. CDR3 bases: TGTGCCAGTAGGGAGGGGCGGGGTGAGCAGTTCTTC. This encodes CASREGRGEQFF.

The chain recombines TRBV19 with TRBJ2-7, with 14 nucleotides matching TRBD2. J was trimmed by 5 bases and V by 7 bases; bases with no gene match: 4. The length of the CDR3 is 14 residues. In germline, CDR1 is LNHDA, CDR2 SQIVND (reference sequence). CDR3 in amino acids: CASTPGLAGDEQYF. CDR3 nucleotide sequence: TGTGCCAGTACCCCGGGACTAGCGGGAGACGAGCAGTACTTC. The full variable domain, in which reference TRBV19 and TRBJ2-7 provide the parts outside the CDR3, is DGGITQSPKYLFRKEGQNVTLSCEQNLNHDAMYWYRQDPGQGLRLIYYSQIVNDFQKGDIAEGYSVSREKKESFPLTVTSAQKNPTAFYLCASTPGLAGDEQYFGPGTRLTVT.

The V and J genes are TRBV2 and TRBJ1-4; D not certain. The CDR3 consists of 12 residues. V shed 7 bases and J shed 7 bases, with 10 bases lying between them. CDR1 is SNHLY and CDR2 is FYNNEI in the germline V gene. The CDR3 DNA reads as TGTGCCAGCACCTGGTCCGGTGAAAAACTGTTTTTT. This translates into CASTWSGEKLFF.

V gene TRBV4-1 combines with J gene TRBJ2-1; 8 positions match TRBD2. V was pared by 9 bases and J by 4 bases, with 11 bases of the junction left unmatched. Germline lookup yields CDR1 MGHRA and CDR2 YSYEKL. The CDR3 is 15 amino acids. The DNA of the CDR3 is TGCGCCAGTACACTAGCGGATGTGAGGTACAATGAGCAGTTCTTC. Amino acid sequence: CASTLADVRYNEQFF.

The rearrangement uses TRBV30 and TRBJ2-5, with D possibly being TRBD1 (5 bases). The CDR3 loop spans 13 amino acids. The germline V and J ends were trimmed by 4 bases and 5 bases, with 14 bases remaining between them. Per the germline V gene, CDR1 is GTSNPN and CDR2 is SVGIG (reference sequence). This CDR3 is CAWTTRQTETQYF. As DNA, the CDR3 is TGTGCCTGGACTACAAGACAGACGGAGACCCAGTACTTC.

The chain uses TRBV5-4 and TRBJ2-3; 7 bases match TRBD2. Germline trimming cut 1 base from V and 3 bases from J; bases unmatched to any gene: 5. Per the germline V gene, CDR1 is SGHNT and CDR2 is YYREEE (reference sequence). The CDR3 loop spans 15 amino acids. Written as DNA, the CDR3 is TGTGCCAGCAGCTTGTCGGCTAGCGGAACAGATACGCAGTATTTT. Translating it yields CASSLSASGTDTQYF.